Shown below are 31 T cell receptor beta chains from a single sample sequenced in a study of cytomegalovirus exposure and HLA in healthy donors. PCR employed 60 Vbeta and 13 Jbeta primers. Assay used: immunoSEQ multiplex PCR; TCRdb lists only in-frame clones, some missing. The sample consists of about 99,000 clones, 70% to 85% of them appearing once. Sequencing input: PBMCs. These receptor sequences come from a woman between 18 and 30 years old in good health and CMV-seropositive.

The J gene is TRBJ2-3, the V gene TRBV2; D is possibly TRBD1 (5 bases). Germline lookup yields CDR1 SNHLY and CDR2 FYNNEI. Trimming removed 6 bases at V and 0 bases at J, with 10 bases between. There are 14 residues in the CDR3. The CDR3 region has the DNA TGTGCCAGCAGCTCGACAGATAGCACAGATACGCAGTATTTT. Protein sequence: CASSSTDSTDTQYF.

This clone is termed medium-sized (0.01 to 0.1%). The chain links TRBV30 to TRBJ1-5, with TRBD1 matching 7 bases. With 3 bases clipped from V and 6 bases from J, the junction kept 11 bases outside the gene matches. The CDR3 length is 15 residues. CDR1 and CDR2 from the germline V gene are GTSNPN and SVGIG (reference sequence). The CDR3 DNA sequence: TGTGCCTGGAGCGCCCCGACAGGGTGGGGTCAGCCCCAGCATTTT. This translates into CAWSAPTGWGQPQHF.

The chain recombines TRBV9 with TRBJ2-7; TRBD2 matches 7 bases. The V gene's germline CDR1 is SGDLS and CDR2 YYNGEE. CDR3 length equals 14 residues. Losses at the gene ends were 5 bases for V and 0 bases for J; bases not matched to a gene: 5. The CDR3 protein is CASSPGDYSYEQYF. In DNA form, the CDR3 reads TGTGCCAGCAGTCCTGGGGACTACTCCTACGAGCAGTACTTC.

The sample holds a few counts of this clone. CDR3 bases: TGTGCCAGCAGCCCCGGACAGTATAATGAAAAACTGTTTTTT. This encodes CASSPGQYNEKLFF. The J gene is TRBJ1-4, the V gene TRBV7-9, with D possibly matching TRBD1 (6 bases). The CDR3 covers 14 residues. Germline CDR1 SEHNR, CDR2 FQNEAQ (reference sequence). The V end lost 5 bases, the J end lost 4 bases, and 11 bases lay between the germline ends.

A few counts support this clone. The rearrangement links TRBV7-2 to TRBJ2-7; tentative D call: TRBD2 (6 bases). Trimming took off 2 bases at V and 2 bases at J, with 13 bases between the two ends. Germline CDR1 is SGHTA and CDR2 is FQGNSA. The CDR3 length is 15 residues. Here the CDR3 DNA reads TGTGCCAGCAGCTTAAATCCGGGAGCTGCCTACGAGCAGTACTTC. Protein sequence: CASSLNPGAAYEQYF.

This clone turned up a few times. J is TRBJ2-2 and V is TRBV6-1; a weak D match, TRBD2 (5 bases). This CDR3 is built from 12 residues. Deletions cut 10 bases from V and 7 bases from J, with 13 bases between. Germline V gives CDR1 MNHNS, CDR2 SASEGT. The CDR3 region has the DNA TGTGCCACTACTACTAGTTTCGGGGAGCTGTTTTTT. This encodes CATTTSFGELFF.

The chain has TRBV11-1 and TRBJ2-7, with D maybe TRBD1 (6 bases). Trimming removed 1 base from V and 3 bases from J, with 13 bases in between. The germline V gene has CDR1 SGHAT and CDR2 FQDESV (reference sequence). There are 15 residues in the CDR3. The CDR3 here is CASSLEEAGDYEQYF. Written as DNA, the CDR3 is TGTGCCAGCAGCTTAGAGGAGGCAGGGGACTACGAGCAGTACTTC.

The rearrangement links TRBV30 to TRBJ1-1; D remains unclear. This CDR3 region has 12 residues. V lost 1 base and J 5 bases, leaving 8 bases between the germline ends. Germline values: CDR1 GTSNPN, CDR2 SVGIG (reference sequence). This CDR3 reads CAWSALATEAFF. The CDR3 DNA sequence: TGTGCCTGGAGTGCGTTAGCGACTGAAGCTTTCTTT.

This clone showed up just a few times. This rearrangement joins TRBV6-1 to TRBJ1-5; D is uncertain. Germline-derived CDR1 and CDR2 are MNHNS and SASEGT. This CDR3 is 13 amino acids long. The germline V and J ends were trimmed by 4 bases and 1 base, with 5 bases remaining between them. The CDR3 sequence: CASSAVSNQPQHF. The CDR3 DNA reads TGTGCCAGCAGTGCAGTAAGCAATCAGCCCCAGCATTTT.

The chain links TRBV2 to TRBJ2-5, with 13 bases that match TRBD2. V gave up 4 bases and J gave up 2 bases; unmatched junction bases: 1. Germline CDR1 and CDR2: SNHLY and FYNNEI. CDR3 length equals 15 residues. The CDR3, as DNA: TGTGCCAGCAGTGGGGGACTAGCGGGACAAGAGACCCAGTACTTC. Protein sequence: CASSGGLAGQETQYF.

The chain joins TRBV5-4 to TRBJ2-7; 10 bases match TRBD1. Germline V gives CDR1 SGHNT, CDR2 YYREEE (reference sequence). With 2 bases clipped from V and 6 bases from J, the junction kept 14 bases outside the gene matches. The length of the CDR3 is 17 residues. The CDR3 bases are TGTGCCAGCAGCTTCGGGACAGGGGTCCCTTCGAGCCGCGAGCAGTACTTC. Translating it yields CASSFGTGVPSSREQYF.

The chain carries TRBV27 and TRBJ2-2, with D unclear. The V gene lost 3 bases and the J gene lost 3 bases, with 8 bases spanning the gap. From germline, CDR1 is MNHEY and CDR2 SMNVEV (reference sequence). The CDR3 has 14 residues. The CDR3 region has the DNA TGTGCCAGCAGTTTTCTACAGCACACCGGGGAGCTGTTTTTT. It yields the protein CASSFLQHTGELFF.

A single count supports this clone. This rearrangement joins TRBV10-3 to TRBJ2-7, with TRBD2 matching over 13 bases. Germline V gene sequence: CDR1 ENHRY, CDR2 SYGVKD. The V and J ends lost 6 bases and 4 bases, in that order; junction bases with no gene match: 3. The CDR3 totals 14 residues. The CDR3, as DNA: TGTGCCATCAGGCGACTAGCGGGAGGATACGAGCAGTACTTC. It translates to CAIRRLAGGYEQYF.

The chain uses TRBV19 and TRBJ1-3; TRBD1 might be the D (5 bases). The V gene lost 3 bases and the J gene lost 6 bases, with 9 bases spanning the gap. Per germline, CDR1 LNHDA and CDR2 SQIVND (reference sequence). The CDR3 is made up of 13 amino acids. Here the CDR3 reads CASSIGGTNTIYF. As DNA, the CDR3 is TGTGCCAGTAGTATCGGGGGAACAAACACCATATATTTT. Full variable domain (rest looked up from reference TRBV19 and TRBJ1-3): DGGITQSPKYLFRKEGQNVTLSCEQNLNHDAMYWYRQDPGQGLRLIYYSQIVNDFQKGDIAEGYSVSREKKESFPLTVTSAQKNPTAFYLCASSIGGTNTIYFGEGSWLTVV.

This sequence joins TRBV11-3 and TRBJ2-1, with D possibly matching TRBD2 (5 bases). Germline V gene data show CDR1 as SGHNT and CDR2 as YENEEA. The germline V and J ends were trimmed by 5 bases and 9 bases, with 17 bases remaining between them. The CDR3 has 14 residues. The CDR3 DNA follows: TGTGCCAGCAGCCTCTTAGCGCCAGTCGGTGAGCAGTTCTTC. It translates to CASSLLAPVGEQFF.

The chain links TRBV10-3 to TRBJ1-2; D call uncertain. The CDR3 is 13 amino acids. The V end was cut by 7 bases, the J end by 3 bases, with 12 bases between. CDR1 and CDR2 from the germline V gene are ENHRY and SYGVKD. CDR3 protein: CAITEEVDYGYTF. CDR3 in DNA: TGTGCCATCACCGAGGAGGTGGACTATGGCTACACCTTC.

V usage is TRBV28 and J usage is TRBJ1-1; TRBD1 agrees at 8 bases. CDR1 is MDHEN, CDR2 SYDVKM, per germline. The junction had 4 bases not matched to a gene; V was cut back by 6 bases and J by 4 bases. CDR3 size: 13 residues. In nucleotides, the CDR3 is TGTGCCAGCAGGGGACAGGTCCCCACTGAAGCTTTCTTT. It encodes CASRGQVPTEAFF.

V and J are TRBV15 and TRBJ2-5, with 7 bases matching TRBD1. This CDR3 region has 14 residues. V was pared by 5 bases and J by 3 bases, with 6 bases of the junction left unmatched. CDR1 is LNHNV and CDR2 is YYDKDF in the germline V gene (reference sequence). In DNA, the CDR3 is TGTGCCACCAGCCATATGGGACAGAAAGAGACCCAGTACTTC. This sequence encodes CATSHMGQKETQYF.

This chain joins TRBV6-5 and TRBJ2-5; D is possibly TRBD2 (6 bases). The CDR3 length is 13 residues. The germline V gene has CDR1 MNHEY and CDR2 SVGAGI. V was trimmed by 10 bases and J by 5 bases, leaving 17 bases between them. DNA of the CDR3: TGTGCCACTCCCCCGGAGGGCGGGGAGACCCAGTACTTC. Amino acids: CATPPEGGETQYF.

This chain joins TRBV7-9 and TRBJ2-3, with TRBD2 identical over 10 bases. With V trimmed by 5 bases and J by 0 bases, 11 bases remained unmatched. The CDR3 length is 18 residues. Germline CDR1 SEHNR, CDR2 FQNEAQ (reference sequence). CDR3 nucleotides: TGTGCCAGCAGCCCTCCCTTAGGACTAGCGGAGAGCACAGATACGCAGTATTTT. It encodes CASSPPLGLAESTDTQYF.

The chain recombines TRBV2 with TRBJ2-7; a weak D match, TRBD2 (6 bases). The CDR3 length is 11 residues. Trimming shortened V by 7 bases and J by 7 bases, and 11 bases separated the two germline ends. Per germline, CDR1 SNHLY and CDR2 FYNNEI. The CDR3 sequence: CASNAGPEQYF. DNA of the CDR3: TGTGCCAGCAACGCGGGACCGGAGCAGTACTTC.

The sample holds a few counts of this clone. This chain connects TRBV2 to TRBJ2-7; 7 bases fit TRBD1. Losses at the gene ends were 6 bases for V and 5 bases for J; bases not matched to a gene: 10. Germline V gives CDR1 SNHLY, CDR2 FYNNEI. The CDR3 loop spans 14 amino acids. In DNA form, the CDR3 reads TGTGCCAGCAGGCCGGGACAGAGAGCCCACGAGCAGTACTTC. Translation gives CASRPGQRAHEQYF. Complete variable domain (other parts from reference TRBV2 and TRBJ2-7): EPEVTQTPSHQVTQMGQEVILRCVPISNHLYFYWYRQILGQKVEFLVSFYNNEISEKSEIFDDQFSVERPDGSNFTLKIRSTKLEDSAMYFCASRPGQRAHEQYFGPGTRLTVT.

CDR3 in DNA: TGTGCCAGCAGTGAATGGGGGGGCCGTAACGAGCAGTACTTC. It yields the protein CASSEWGGRNEQYF. J is TRBJ2-7 and V is TRBV2; TRBD2 might be the D (7 bases). This CDR3 has 14 amino acids. The V gene lost 2 bases and the J gene lost 5 bases, with 13 bases spanning the gap. Per the germline V gene, CDR1 is SNHLY and CDR2 is FYNNEI.

The rearrangement links TRBV7-3 to TRBJ1-1; tentative D call: TRBD1 (5 bases). This CDR3 spans 13 amino acids. The germline V and J ends were trimmed by 2 bases and 5 bases, with 9 bases remaining between them. Germline CDR1 SGHTA, CDR2 FQGTGA. The CDR3 sequence: CASSLGGGTEAFF. In DNA form, the CDR3 reads TGTGCCAGCAGCTTAGGGGGAGGGACTGAAGCTTTCTTT.

This rearrangement joins TRBV28 to TRBJ1-5, with D tentatively TRBD1 (6 bases). The germline V gene has CDR1 MDHEN and CDR2 SYDVKM. This CDR3 region has 16 residues. V lost 4 bases, J lost 2 bases, and 15 bases lay in between. The CDR3 coding sequence is TGTGCCAGCAGTTACACGAGCAGGGGCGGCAATCAGCCCCAGCATTTT. Amino acid sequence: CASSYTSRGGNQPQHF.

V usage is TRBV28 and J usage is TRBJ1-3; D not resolved. Germline V gene lookup returns CDR1 MDHEN and CDR2 SYDVKM. This CDR3 region has 15 residues. V lost 8 bases and J 4 bases, leaving 18 bases between the germline ends. CDR3 in amino acids: CASLMSGLGGNTIYF. CDR3 sequence (DNA): TGTGCCAGCCTCATGTCGGGATTAGGGGGAAACACCATATATTTT.

The J gene is TRBJ2-7, the V gene TRBV27, with 7 bases matching TRBD1. V dropped 3 bases and J dropped 0; count of bases not matched to a gene: 5. The CDR3 contains 15 residues. Germline V gene lookup returns CDR1 MNHEY and CDR2 SMNVEV (reference sequence). The DNA of the CDR3 is TGTGCCAGCAGTTTGGGCAGGGGGAGCTCCTACGAGCAGTACTTC. Its translation is CASSLGRGSSYEQYF.

The CDR3 loop is CASSRRTGVGETEAFF. DNA of the CDR3: TGCGCCAGCAGCAGACGGACAGGGGTAGGAGAGACTGAAGCTTTCTTT. The genes are TRBV5-1 and TRBJ1-1; 9 bases fit TRBD1. CDR1 is SGHRS and CDR2 is YFSETQ in the germline V gene. V was pared by 4 bases and J by 5 bases, with 12 bases of the junction left unmatched. The CDR3 totals 16 residues.

In the case of this clone: The sample carries other DNA sequences with the same CDR3. The gene calls are TRBV7-8 and TRBJ1-4; 7 positions match TRBD1. The CDR3 is made up of 15 amino acids. The germline V gene has CDR1 SGHVS and CDR2 FQNEAQ. J lost 0 bases, V lost 4 bases, and 2 bases had no gene match. CDR3 in amino acids: CASSSGQATNEKLFF. The CDR3 DNA sequence: TGTGCCAGCAGCTCTGGACAGGCAACTAATGAAAAACTGTTTTTT.

This clone was counted a few times. The chain recombines TRBV5-3 with TRBJ2-5, with D uncertain. TRBV5-3 is designated an ORF whose function remains uncertain. V gave up 0 bases and J gave up 5 bases, with 11 bases separating them. The CDR3 has 14 residues. The CDR3 reads CARSLVRSCETQYF. CDR3 bases: TGTGCCAGAAGCTTGGTGCGTAGTTGCGAGACCCAGTACTTC.

This sequence joins TRBV5-1 and TRBJ2-3; D remains ambiguous. V was cut by 0 bases and J by 4 bases, with 12 bases left in between. The germline V gene encodes CDR1 SGHRS and CDR2 YFSETQ. The CDR3 is 15 residues long. CDR3 protein: CASSLGGSRADTQYF. CDR3 bases: TGCGCCAGCAGCTTGGGTGGCAGCCGGGCAGATACGCAGTATTTT.